Shown below are 5 T cell receptor beta chains from a single sample sequenced in a study of blood T cell repertoires in COVID-19. Using immunoSEQ multiplex PCR, the repertoire was profiled, and TCRdb retains in-frame clones only, with some absent. Of some 160,000 clones detected, roughly 80% appear once; the ten largest clones hold around 6.2%. Sequences were obtained from PBMCs or T cells enriched from blood (not recorded which). The receptor source for this set is a woman aged 40 to 55 who had recovered from COVID-19.

The chain is built from TRBV29-1 and TRBJ1-2, with TRBD1 identical over 7 bases. Losses at the gene ends were 3 bases for V and 2 bases for J; bases not matched to a gene: 3. CDR1 is SQVTM and CDR2 is ANQGSEA in the germline V gene. The CDR3 is 13 amino acids. In DNA, the CDR3 is TGCAGCGTTGATCCAGGGGGGAACTATGGCTACACCTTC. Encoded protein: CSVDPGGNYGYTF.

This clone was picked up one time. The chain uses TRBV24-1 and TRBJ2-7; perhaps TRBD2 as D (6 bases). Trimming took off 4 bases at V and 4 bases at J, with 10 bases between the two ends. Looked up from germline, CDR1 is KGHDR and CDR2 is SFDVKD. This CDR3 spans 13 amino acids. The CDR3 is CATSEGTSYEQYF. The CDR3 DNA reads TGTGCCACCAGTGAGGGGACTTCTTACGAGCAGTACTTC.

The chain employs TRBV21-1 and TRBJ1-2; TRBD1, as called in the table, went unchecked against the DNA. TRBV21-1 is labeled a pseudogene. The CDR3 has 12 residues. CDR3 loop: CACDGTALGYTF. The CDR3 coding sequence is TGTGCCTGTGACGGGACAGCCCTGGGCTACACCTTC.

This sequence joins TRBV30 and TRBJ1-3; D remains unclear. V dropped 4 bases and J dropped 0 bases, with 16 bases sitting between them. This CDR3 comprises 16 residues. The V gene's germline CDR1 is GTSNPN and CDR2 SVGIG (reference sequence). The CDR3 loop is CAWTFFSGVSGNTIYF. CDR3 in DNA: TGTGCCTGGACCTTTTTTAGCGGGGTCTCTGGAAACACCATATATTTT.

V usage is TRBV30 and J usage is TRBJ1-1; no definite D call. From germline, CDR1 is GTSNPN and CDR2 SVGIG (reference sequence). This CDR3 comprises 14 residues. Trimming stripped 3 bases from V and 1 base from J, with 12 bases between. CDR3 amino acids: CAWRGPGGNTEAFF. In DNA form, the CDR3 reads TGTGCCTGGAGGGGTCCGGGTGGGAACACTGAAGCTTTCTTT. The full variable domain, rest sourced from reference TRBV30 and TRBJ1-1, is SQTIHQWPATLVQPVGSPLSLECTVEGTSNPNLYWYRQAAGRGLQLLFYSVGIGQISSEVPQNLSASRPQDRQFILSSKKLLLSDSGFYLCAWRGPGGNTEAFFGQGTRLTVV.